The TCR beta chain described here comes from a study of beta chain features in type 1 diabetes. Study-wide results and limits: For Type 1 diabetes patients, all four CD4+ subsets carried TCRB CDR3s that were moderately but significantly shorter. A cDNA-based sequencing approach could over-represent cells with high TCR expression.

Expressed TCRB transcripts were sequenced, since all the RNA that had been isolated was reverse transcribed. It was found that naive, central memory and regulatory T cell samples averaged about 3.4 million reads. Produced via immunoSEQ multiplex PCR; TCRdb's table is partial and in-frame only. Seen here are some 370,000 clones, over 8.5% observed once, and the top ten hold about 0.6%. The authors sorted CD4+ naive, central memory, regulatory and stem cell-like memory cells via CD45RO/CCR7/CD25/CD127/CD95/CD27. Germline-derived CDR1 and CDR2 are LGHNA and YNFKEQ. Trimming removed 0 bases from V and 5 bases from J; junction bases left unmatched: 2. The CDR3 spans 15 residues. As concerns this clone: Its antigen is unknown. Other DNA variants within this sample encode the same CDR3.

The sequenced sample was central memory CD4+ T cells from blood. The origin of this receptor is a man aged 30 to 45 with type 1 diabetes. This chain joins TRBV4-2 and TRBJ2-1, with 9 bases identical to TRBD2. The CDR3, as DNA: TGTGCCAGCAGCCAAGAGCGGGAGGGCCACAATGAGCAGTTCTTC. Protein product: CASSQEREGHNEQFF.